What follows are 20 T cell receptor beta chains derived from one specimen sequenced in a study of beta chain features in type 1 diabetes. Sequenced material consisted of expressed TCRB transcripts (all of the isolated RNA was reverse transcribed). Using immunoSEQ multiplex PCR, the repertoire was profiled, and TCRdb retains in-frame clones only, with some absent. The table lists 330,000 or so clones, less than 15% of them singletons, with 6.7% in the top ten. Specimen: central memory CD4+ T cells from blood. Receptors originate from a man aged 25 to 40 in good health.

Concerning this clone itself: Other nucleotide sequences in the sample specify the same CDR3. V gene TRBV9 combines with J gene TRBJ2-2; weak D call: TRBD1 (6 bases). V shed 0 bases and J shed 2 bases, with 8 bases lying between them. The CDR3 loop spans 15 amino acids. The germline V gene has CDR1 SGDLS and CDR2 YYNGEE. DNA for the CDR3: TGTGCCAGCAGCGTAGGACAGGTTAACACCGGGGAGCTGTTTTTT. Translation gives CASSVGQVNTGELFF.

In its sample, this clone was seen many times. The sample holds other DNA sequences that translate to the same CDR3. The genes are TRBV9 and TRBJ2-5; no clear D. The CDR3 runs 14 residues. The V gene's germline CDR1 is SGDLS and CDR2 YYNGEE. V dropped 0 bases and J dropped 5 bases, with 11 bases sitting between them. CDR3 sequence: CASSVGPTAETQYF. The CDR3 nucleotides read TGTGCCAGCAGCGTAGGTCCCACTGCGGAGACCCAGTACTTC.

There are a few counts of this clone. The chain couples TRBV27 to TRBJ1-1, with D maybe TRBD1 (6 bases). The CDR3 runs 13 residues. Trimming took 2 bases from V and 4 from J, leaving 8 bases between them. Germline V gives CDR1 MNHEY, CDR2 SMNVEV (reference sequence). The CDR3 here is CASSLGGSTEAFF. The CDR3 region has the DNA TGTGCCAGCAGTTTAGGGGGCAGCACTGAAGCTTTCTTT.

This clone was observed a handful of times. The CDR3 loop is CASKTGQGGSQHF. As DNA, the CDR3 is TGTGCCAGCAAAACGGGGCAGGGGGGCTCCCAGCATTTT. This rearrangement joins TRBV6-5 to TRBJ1-5; 7 nucleotides agree with TRBD1. The CDR3 has 13 amino acids. V lost 7 bases to trimming and J lost 11 bases; unmatched junction nucleotides: 11. The germline CDR1 and CDR2 sequences are MNHEY and SVGAGI.

In its sample, this clone was seen a few times. This chain connects TRBV27 to TRBJ2-3, with a weak D call TRBD1 (5 bases). The CDR3 runs to 15 residues. Germline CDR1 reads MNHEY; CDR2 reads SMNVEV (reference sequence). V lost 3 bases to trimming and J lost 1 base, with 11 bases between them. CDR3 in amino acids: CASSFLTGGTDTQYF. CDR3 nucleotides: TGTGCCAGCAGTTTTCTCACAGGAGGCACAGATACGCAGTATTTT.

The chain couples TRBV7-3 to TRBJ1-4; a possible D gene is TRBD1 (6 bases). With 2 bases removed from V and 8 bases from J, the gap between germline ends came to 12 bases. This CDR3 contains 14 residues. Looked up from germline, CDR1 is SGHTA and CDR2 is FQGTGA. The DNA of the CDR3 is TGTGCCAGCAGCTTATACAGGGACGAAGAAAAACTGTTTTTT. Residues: CASSLYRDEEKLFF.

In this sample, this clone turned up a few times. The CDR3 spells CASSLASGGDIQYF. The CDR3 DNA follows: TGTGCCAGCAGCTTAGCTAGCGGGGGGGACATTCAGTACTTC. The V and J genes are TRBV7-6 and TRBJ2-4, with 11 bases aligning to TRBD2. CDR1 SGHVS and CDR2 FNYEAQ come from the germline V gene. V lost 0 bases and J lost 8; bases outside the gene matches: 0. The CDR3 sequence is 14 residues long.

This clone was counted between two and nine times. CDR3 amino acids: CASSLNRGRVDTQYF. The CDR3 region has the DNA TGTGCCAGCAGTTTAAATCGGGGGCGCGTCGATACGCAGTATTTT. V and J are TRBV7-8 and TRBJ2-3; either TRBD1 or TRBD2 may supply D (6 bases each). The length of the CDR3 is 15 residues. V lost 6 bases and J lost 6, with 19 bases in between. The V gene's germline CDR1 is SGHVS and CDR2 FQNEAQ.

The rearrangement uses TRBV2 and TRBJ2-5; 8 nucleotides align to TRBD2. Trimming at V came to 2 bases and at J to 5 bases, leaving 7 bases not matched to a gene. CDR1 is SNHLY and CDR2 is FYNNEI in the germline V gene. The CDR3 extends over 15 amino acids. The CDR3 here is CASSEKRGGRETQYF. The DNA for the CDR3 is TGTGCCAGCAGTGAAAAACGGGGGGGCCGCGAGACCCAGTACTTC.

The rearrangement links TRBV6-1 to TRBJ1-2; D is possibly TRBD1 (5 bases). CDR1 and CDR2 from the germline V gene are MNHNS and SASEGT. V was trimmed by 5 bases and J by 0 bases, leaving 13 bases between them. CDR3 length: 15 amino acids. CDR3 sequence reads: CASSPGTTANYGYTF. The CDR3 DNA follows: TGTGCCAGCAGTCCTGGGACGACAGCTAACTATGGCTACACCTTC.

The chain carries TRBV7-2 and TRBJ2-1; maybe TRBD2 (6 bases). V dropped 6 bases and J dropped 6 bases, with 15 bases sitting between them. CDR1 SGHTA and CDR2 FQGNSA come from the germline V gene. This CDR3 comprises 14 residues. This CDR3 is CASRSLLASNEQFF. The CDR3 nucleotides are TGTGCCAGCAGATCTCTTCTAGCGTCCAATGAGCAGTTCTTC.

This clone was detected many times. This chain joins TRBV9 and TRBJ1-3; 10 bases agree with TRBD1. The germline V gene encodes CDR1 SGDLS and CDR2 YYNGEE. This CDR3 comprises 14 residues. Germline trimming cut 3 bases from V and 9 bases from J; bases unmatched to any gene: 6. The CDR3 loop reads CASSATGGGGTIYF. The CDR3 region has the DNA TGTGCCAGCAGCGCGACAGGGGGCGGAGGCACCATATATTTT.

This clone has only a few counts. The chain carries TRBV4-3 and TRBJ2-2; 7 bases are a match to TRBD2. Germline values: CDR1 LGHNA, CDR2 YSLEER. This CDR3 contains 18 residues. V lost 0 bases to trimming and J lost 1 base; unmatched junction nucleotides: 8. The chain's CDR3 is CASSQDRVAGVNTGELFF. The CDR3 nucleotides read TGCGCCAGCAGCCAAGATAGGGTAGCGGGCGTGAACACCGGGGAGCTGTTTTTT.

This clone was seen a few times. Since a much larger clone is just one base distant, this may be a read error. For the CDR3, the DNA is TGTGCCAGCAGCCGGGGGAACACCGGGGAGCTGTTTTTT. Amino acids: CASSRGNTGELFF. The genes are TRBV27 and TRBJ2-2, with D perhaps TRBD2 (5 bases). CDR3 length: 13 residues. Germline V gene sequence: CDR1 MNHEY, CDR2 SMNVEV (reference sequence). Deletions cut 6 bases from V and 1 base from J, with 6 bases between.

This clone was picked up a small number of times. This chain uses TRBV7-9 with TRBJ2-1; a possible D gene is TRBD2 (6 bases). This CDR3 is built from 17 residues. V was clipped by 6 bases and J by 2 bases, with 20 bases between them. Germline CDR1 is SEHNR and CDR2 is FQNEAQ (reference sequence). The CDR3 protein is CASSSSRGTATYNEQFF. The DNA for the CDR3 is TGTGCCAGCAGTTCATCTCGCGGGACCGCTACCTACAATGAGCAGTTCTTC.

This clone was counted many times. The chain has TRBV7-2 and TRBJ2-7; D perhaps matches TRBD1 (6 bases). This CDR3 spans 14 amino acids. Trimming left V 4 bases short and J 0 bases short, with 10 bases between. Germline-derived CDR1 and CDR2 are SGHTA and FQGNSA. As DNA, the CDR3 is TGTGCCAGCAGCTACAGGGAGAGCTCCTACGAGCAGTACTTC. This codes for CASSYRESSYEQYF.

This clone was detected a few times. The rearrangement uses TRBV9 and TRBJ2-1, with 7 bases identical to TRBD1. The CDR3 extends over 15 amino acids. V lost 2 bases and J lost 3; bases outside the gene matches: 5. The germline CDR1 and CDR2 sequences are SGDLS and YYNGEE. DNA for the CDR3: TGTGCCAGCAGCGTTAGACAGGGCTTCTACAATGAGCAGTTCTTC. Encoded protein: CASSVRQGFYNEQFF.

This clone was counted many times. The rearrangement links TRBV4-2 to TRBJ1-2; D is perhaps TRBD1 (5 bases). CDR1 LGHNA and CDR2 YNFKEQ come from the germline V gene. This CDR3 comprises 14 residues. The V end was cut by 0 bases, the J end by 4 bases, with 9 bases between. CDR3 amino acids: CASSQDGTVYGYTF. CDR3 in DNA: TGTGCCAGCAGCCAAGATGGGACGGTCTATGGCTACACCTTC.

This clone was seen a few times. V usage is TRBV5-1 and J usage is TRBJ2-1, with D unresolved. Germline values: CDR1 SGHRS, CDR2 YFSETQ. V lost 4 bases and J lost 3, with 8 bases in between. This CDR3 contains 13 residues. This CDR3 reads CASSQPIYNEQFF. The CDR3 DNA sequence: TGCGCCAGCAGCCAACCCATCTACAATGAGCAGTTCTTC.

V is TRBV7-3 and J is TRBJ2-6; the D is unclear. The V and J ends lost 5 bases and 4 bases respectively, with 12 bases between them. CDR3 size: 15 residues. The germline gives CDR1 SGHTA, CDR2 FQGTGA. CDR3 amino acids: CASSPAKSGANVLTF. DNA of the CDR3: TGTGCCAGCAGCCCGGCCAAATCGGGGGCCAACGTCCTGACTTTC.